The 25 T cell receptor beta chains presented below share a single source sample, sequenced in a study of blood T cell repertoires in COVID-19. Method: immunoSEQ multiplex PCR; TCRdb's copy keeps in-frame clones and lacks some. The repertoire includes some 300,000 clones, about 87% of them detected once, and more than 6.5% sits in the top ten. The sequenced sample consisted of peripheral blood. The receptors here all came from a woman aged 30 to 39 who had recovered from COVID-19.

J is TRBJ1-2 and V is TRBV28; TRBD1 is a possible D gene (6 bases). The CDR3 has 13 amino acids. The V gene lost 4 bases and the J gene lost 6 bases, with 12 bases spanning the gap. Germline values: CDR1 MDHEN, CDR2 SYDVKM. The CDR3 protein is CASSSTGTHGYTF. CDR3 sequence (DNA): TGTGCCAGCAGTTCGACAGGTACTCATGGCTACACCTTC.

The chain recombines TRBV7-8 with TRBJ1-1, with 7 bases aligning to TRBD1. V lost 4 bases to trimming and J lost 8 bases; unmatched junction nucleotides: 16. This CDR3 contains 16 residues. Germline V gene lookup returns CDR1 SGHVS and CDR2 FQNEAQ. CDR3 DNA sequence: TGTGCCAGCAGCTCCCGGGACAGCCTGTATGTGAAGGAAGCTTTCTTT. As protein: CASSSRDSLYVKEAFF.

This clone is a singleton in its sample. This chain connects TRBV5-1 to TRBJ2-5; D perhaps matches TRBD2 (6 bases). This CDR3 has 13 residues. Germline V CDR1 and CDR2: SGHRS, YFSETQ. V shed 4 bases and J shed 3 bases, with 10 bases lying between them. CDR3 DNA: TGCGCCAGCAGCCCGGGAGCGGAAGAGACCCAGTACTTC. This gives the protein CASSPGAEETQYF.

The chain links TRBV25-1 to TRBJ1-2; D is unclear. Germline V CDR1 and CDR2: MGHDK, SYGVNS. The length of the CDR3 is 15 residues. Between the trimmed V and J ends, which lost 0 bases and 8 bases, there was a span of 16 bases. The CDR3 DNA follows: TGTGCCAGCAGTGAATATTCGGAGGTGGAACGCGGCTACACCTTC. Protein product: CASSEYSEVERGYTF.

This rearrangement joins TRBV6-6 to TRBJ2-7; 10 bases map to TRBD1. Losses at the gene ends were 6 bases for V and 0 bases for J; bases not matched to a gene: 8. The CDR3 sequence is 16 residues long. Germline values: CDR1 MNHNY, CDR2 SVGAGI (reference sequence). CDR3 nucleotide sequence: TGTGCCAGCAGACGATCTAGGACAGGGGGCTCCTACGAGCAGTACTTC. This gives the protein CASRRSRTGGSYEQYF.

This chain joins TRBV5-1 and TRBJ1-2, with TRBD1 matching 8 bases. Losses at the gene ends were 1 base for V and 8 bases for J; bases not matched to a gene: 10. The CDR3 totals 15 residues. Per the germline V gene, CDR1 is SGHRS and CDR2 is YFSETQ. CDR3 region: CASSLKLGQGGGYTF. Here the CDR3 DNA reads TGCGCCAGCAGCTTGAAGTTAGGACAGGGTGGCGGCTACACCTTC.

The chain employs TRBV2 and TRBJ2-1; 7 bases line up with TRBD2. This CDR3 is built from 15 residues. Per the germline V gene, CDR1 is SNHLY and CDR2 is FYNNEI. The J segment lost 2 bases and the V segment lost 6 bases, leaving 7 bases of the junction unmatched. The DNA for the CDR3 is TGTGCCAGCAGGCCCACTAGCGATACCTACAATGAGCAGTTCTTC. Amino acids: CASRPTSDTYNEQFF.

The table lists this clone with a count of one. This sequence joins TRBV18 and TRBJ2-7, with TRBD1 matching over 10 bases. Germline trimming cut 3 bases from V and 7 bases from J; bases unmatched to any gene: 9. CDR3 size: 15 residues. In germline, CDR1 is KGHSH, CDR2 LQKENI. The CDR3 DNA follows: TGTGCCAGCTCACCGCTGGGACAGGGGCGGCGGGAGCAGTACTTC. Protein: CASSPLGQGRREQYF.

This rearrangement joins TRBV28 to TRBJ2-2; possibly TRBD1 for D (5 bases). V lost 7 bases to trimming and J lost 6 bases, with 12 bases between them. Germline CDR1 and CDR2: MDHEN and SYDVKM. The CDR3 length is 13 residues. CDR3 in DNA: TGTGCCAGCACGGCAGGGTGGGCCGGGGAGCTGTTTTTT. It codes for CASTAGWAGELFF. Full variable domain (outside the CDR3, taken from reference TRBV28 and TRBJ2-2): DVKVTQSSRYLVKRTGEKVFLECVQDMDHENMFWYRQDPGLGLRLIYFSYDVKMKEKGDIPEGYSVSREKKERFSLILESASTNQTSMYLCASTAGWAGELFFGEGSRLTVL.

The chain uses TRBV15 and TRBJ2-1; 7 bases are a match to TRBD1. This CDR3 comprises 17 residues. The germline V gene encodes CDR1 LNHNV and CDR2 YYDKDF (reference sequence). V was clipped by 0 bases and J by 5 bases; unmatched bases: 10. CDR3 DNA sequence: TGTGCCACCAGCAGAGAAAGGAGGACAGGACCTCACAATGAGCAGTTCTTC. It yields the protein CATSRERRTGPHNEQFF.

This chain uses TRBV19 with TRBJ1-5, with D unclear. The CDR3 has 15 residues. V lost 3 bases and J lost 6, with 15 bases in between. Per the germline V gene, CDR1 is LNHDA and CDR2 is SQIVND (reference sequence). The CDR3 nucleotides are TGTGCCAGTAGTATCCACGCGGGCCGGGGTCAGCCCCAGCATTTT. It specifies CASSIHAGRGQPQHF.

The chain has TRBV4-2 and TRBJ1-3, with D possibly TRBD1 on 6 matching bases. V shed 4 bases and J shed 0 bases, with 10 bases lying between them. This CDR3 contains 15 residues. CDR1 LGHNA and CDR2 YNFKEQ come from the germline V gene. CDR3 in amino acids: CASSPTQGSGNTIYF. As DNA, the CDR3 is TGTGCCAGCAGCCCAACACAGGGCTCTGGAAACACCATATATTTT.

The rearrangement uses TRBV27 and TRBJ1-2; D is unclear. CDR3 length equals 15 residues. Germline CDR1 MNHEY, CDR2 SMNVEV (reference sequence). V dropped 6 bases and J dropped 5 bases, with 19 bases sitting between them. The CDR3 nucleotides read TGTGCCAGCAGCCTTCTAGCAGCTAACCTTTATGGCTACACCTTC. It codes for CASSLLAANLYGYTF.

The rearrangement joins TRBV5-1 to TRBJ2-1; 8 nucleotides align to TRBD2. V lost 5 bases and J lost 2; bases outside the gene matches: 6. This CDR3 has 15 amino acids. CDR1 SGHRS and CDR2 YFSETQ come from the germline V gene. This CDR3 is CASRPAGATYNEQFF. CDR3 sequence (DNA): TGCGCCAGCAGACCAGCGGGGGCCACCTACAATGAGCAGTTCTTC.

The chain couples TRBV2 to TRBJ1-1; D unclear. Germline CDR1 reads SNHLY; CDR2 reads FYNNEI. CDR3 size: 14 residues. The germline V and J ends were trimmed by 4 bases and 6 bases, with 15 bases remaining between them. The CDR3 region is CASSVEQNFAEAFF. CDR3 coding DNA: TGTGCCAGCAGTGTGGAACAGAACTTTGCTGAAGCTTTCTTT.

The chain couples TRBV28 to TRBJ2-7, with D perhaps matching TRBD1 (5 bases). CDR1 is MDHEN and CDR2 is SYDVKM in the germline V gene. With 7 bases removed from V and 6 bases from J, the gap between germline ends came to 13 bases. The CDR3 totals 12 residues. The CDR3 nucleotides read TGTGCCAGCAACATGGGGCAGGGCGAGCAGTACTTC. Protein: CASNMGQGEQYF. The variable domain in full, completed from reference TRBV28 and TRBJ2-7, reads DVKVTQSSRYLVKRTGEKVFLECVQDMDHENMFWYRQDPGLGLRLIYFSYDVKMKEKGDIPEGYSVSREKKERFSLILESASTNQTSMYLCASNMGQGEQYFGPGTRLTVT.

This clone has only one observation. J is TRBJ1-2 and V is TRBV19; D gene uncertain. CDR1 LNHDA and CDR2 SQIVND come from the germline V gene (reference sequence). This CDR3 is built from 13 residues. The V gene lost 8 bases and the J gene lost 2 bases, with 12 bases spanning the gap. This CDR3 is CASAQKSNYGYTF. The CDR3 nucleotides are TGTGCCAGTGCACAGAAATCGAACTATGGCTACACCTTC. The full variable domain, with the rest looked up from reference TRBV19 and TRBJ1-2, is DGGITQSPKYLFRKEGQNVTLSCEQNLNHDAMYWYRQDPGQGLRLIYYSQIVNDFQKGDIAEGYSVSREKKESFPLTVTSAQKNPTAFYLCASAQKSNYGYTFGSGTRLTVV.

V is TRBV28 and J is TRBJ1-2, with D maybe TRBD1 (5 bases). Germline V gives CDR1 MDHEN, CDR2 SYDVKM. The CDR3 runs 16 residues. The V end was cut by 0 bases, the J end by 6 bases, with 17 bases between. The CDR3 here is CASSLWSGLGMDGYTF. In nucleotides, the CDR3 is TGTGCCAGCAGTTTATGGTCGGGACTGGGGATGGATGGCTACACCTTC.

This chain connects TRBV5-1 to TRBJ2-2, with TRBD2 matching over 10 bases. The CDR3 totals 17 residues. Germline CDR1 SGHRS, CDR2 YFSETQ. V gave up 4 bases and J gave up 6 bases; unmatched junction bases: 12. The CDR3 DNA reads TGCGCCAGCAGCGCCGCTAGCGGGGGCCCCAAATCCGGGGAGCTGTTTTTT. Its protein product is CASSAASGGPKSGELFF.

The V and J genes are TRBV4-3 and TRBJ1-1; TRBD1 agrees at 7 bases. Losses at the gene ends were 0 bases for V and 4 bases for J; bases not matched to a gene: 8. The CDR3 runs 16 residues. CDR1 LGHNA and CDR2 YSLEER come from the germline V gene. In nucleotides, the CDR3 is TGCGCCAGCAGCCAAGACTGGGGACAGAGGGGCACTGAAGCTTTCTTT. It specifies CASSQDWGQRGTEAFF.

The rearrangement links TRBV30 to TRBJ1-2, with 9 bases matching TRBD1. CDR1 GTSNPN and CDR2 SVGIG come from the germline V gene (reference sequence). V lost 6 bases to trimming and J lost 5 bases; unmatched junction nucleotides: 7. The CDR3 loop spans 13 amino acids. CDR3 sequence: CACRTGANYGYTF. The CDR3 DNA reads TGTGCCTGCCGGACAGGGGCGAATTATGGCTACACCTTC.

V usage is TRBV19 and J usage is TRBJ1-1, with D possibly being TRBD1 (5 bases). Looked up from germline, CDR1 is LNHDA and CDR2 is SQIVND (reference sequence). This CDR3 region has 16 residues. V was shortened by 5 bases and J by 0 bases, with 16 bases between the two germline ends. In DNA form, the CDR3 reads TGTGCCAGTAGTTGGCAGGGTGCCCGTTTGAACACTGAAGCTTTCTTT. Protein product: CASSWQGARLNTEAFF.

The chain carries TRBV11-2 and TRBJ1-3; D is ambiguous. The CDR3 contains 16 residues. Trimming pared 0 bases from V and 0 bases from J, leaving 9 bases between. The V gene's germline CDR1 is SGHAT and CDR2 FQNNGV. The CDR3 region is CASSLDLKSSGNTIYF. The CDR3 DNA is TGTGCCAGCAGCTTAGATCTGAAGAGCTCTGGAAACACCATATATTTT.

The CDR3 protein is CASSFGGPAYEQYF. The CDR3 region has the DNA TGTGCCAGCAGCTTCGGGGGGCCCGCCTACGAGCAGTACTTC. The chain combines TRBV5-6 with TRBJ2-7, with D tentatively TRBD2 (7 bases). Germline V lookup: CDR1 SGHDT, CDR2 YYEEEE. The CDR3 totals 14 residues. The germline V and J ends were trimmed by 2 bases and 2 bases, with 11 bases remaining between them.

The rearrangement joins TRBV27 to TRBJ2-5, with D perhaps TRBD2 (6 bases). The CDR3 loop spans 15 amino acids. CDR1 is MNHEY, CDR2 SMNVEV, per germline (reference sequence). With 9 bases removed from V and 1 base from J, the gap between germline ends came to 18 bases. CDR3 bases: TGTGCCAGTCCCCGTGGGGACTCACTCCAAGAGACCCAGTACTTC. It yields the protein CASPRGDSLQETQYF.